One T cell receptor (beta chain) is described in this entry. The data are from a study of blood T cell repertoires in COVID-19. Two negative PCRs, clearance, or symptom resolution had been documented for recovered Cohort 3 donors. Measured with immunoSEQ multiplex PCR; TCRdb has only the in-frame clones, and not every one. Seen here are around 140,000 clones, about 87% observed once, and the top ten hold roughly 10%. Sequencing was done on a sample of PBMCs or T cells enriched from blood (not recorded which). This sequence was found in a man aged 55 to 70 who had recovered from COVID-19.

In nucleotides, the CDR3 is TGTGCCACCCATCCCCAGGGACTCTATAGCAATCAGCCCCAGCATTTT. This translates into CATHPQGLYSNQPQHF. The chain uses TRBV27 and TRBJ1-5, with D possibly TRBD1 on 5 matching bases. Trimming shortened V by 10 bases and J by 0 bases, and 19 bases separated the two germline ends. Per germline, CDR1 MNHEY and CDR2 SMNVEV (reference sequence). The CDR3 spans 16 residues.